This T cell receptor beta chain was sequenced during a study of type 1 regulatory T cells. Study details: T-allo10 is a Tr1-enriched, alloantigen-specific CD4 T cell product made in vitro.

This clonotype was seen at least ten times. What it binds is not known. TCRdb redid the calling of the reads with MiXCR, one entry per CDR3 protein. The data show about 15,000 distinct CDR3 sequences, with roughly 15% seen just once and over 15% held by the top ten. Trimming stripped 2 bases from V and 0 bases from J, with 11 bases between. CDR1 is GTSNPN and CDR2 is SVGIG in the germline V gene (reference sequence). This CDR3 comprises 14 residues. Sequenced input: cultured T cells, either the whole culture or a sorted T cell fraction (not recorded which). The clonotype originates from a human donor in good health. This chain uses TRBV30 with TRBJ2-7; D gene ambiguous. The CDR3 DNA reads TGTGCCTGGAGTCCCTTACGGGCCTCCTACGAGCAGTACTTC. As protein: CAWSPLRASYEQYF.